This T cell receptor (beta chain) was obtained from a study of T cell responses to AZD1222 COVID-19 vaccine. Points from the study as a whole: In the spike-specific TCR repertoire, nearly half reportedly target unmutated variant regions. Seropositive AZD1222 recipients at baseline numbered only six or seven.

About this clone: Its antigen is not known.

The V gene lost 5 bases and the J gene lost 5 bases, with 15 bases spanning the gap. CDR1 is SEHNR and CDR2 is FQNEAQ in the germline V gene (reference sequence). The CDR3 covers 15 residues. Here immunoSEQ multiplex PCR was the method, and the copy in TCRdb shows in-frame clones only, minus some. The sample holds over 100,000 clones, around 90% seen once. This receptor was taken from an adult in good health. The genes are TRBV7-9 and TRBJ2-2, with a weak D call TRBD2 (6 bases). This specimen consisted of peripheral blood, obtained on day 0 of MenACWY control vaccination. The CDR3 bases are TGTGCCAGCAGCCCGCGGAGGGTGGGTACCGGGGAGCTGTTTTTT. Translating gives CASSPRRVGTGELFF.